This TCR beta chain was sequenced in a study of OX40 agonist ivuxolimab in advanced cancers. On the study more broadly: Patients got intravenous ivuxolimab at 0.01 to 10 mg/kg every 2 weeks.

Only in-frame clones appear in the TCRdb table, and some are missing; sequencing was by immunoSEQ multiplex PCR. The table has 81,000 or so clones, about 88% seen once. The TCR comes from an adult with an advanced solid tumor such as melanoma, head and neck, liver or kidney cancer. This specimen was CD4+ or CD8+ T cells sorted from blood, taken in a trial of the OX40 agonist ivuxolimab.

The CDR3 DNA follows: TGTGCCAGCAGTCCGGTCCGGGGTGGCTACACCTTC. Translation: CASSPVRGGYTF. The chain has TRBV28 and TRBJ1-2; D remains unclear. V was trimmed by 5 bases and J by 7 bases, leaving 11 bases between them. The CDR3 spans 12 residues. Germline assignment: CDR1 MDHEN and CDR2 SYDVKM.